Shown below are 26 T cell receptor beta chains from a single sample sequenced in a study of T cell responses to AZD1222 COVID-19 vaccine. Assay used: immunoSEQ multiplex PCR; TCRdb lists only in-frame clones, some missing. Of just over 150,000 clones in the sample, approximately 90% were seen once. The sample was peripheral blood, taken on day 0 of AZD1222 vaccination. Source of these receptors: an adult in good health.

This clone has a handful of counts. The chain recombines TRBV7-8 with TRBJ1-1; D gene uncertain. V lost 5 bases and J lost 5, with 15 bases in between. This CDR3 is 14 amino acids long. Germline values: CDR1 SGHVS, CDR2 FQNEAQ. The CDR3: CASSQSKGSTEAFF. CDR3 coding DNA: TGTGCCAGCAGCCAGAGCAAGGGAAGTACTGAAGCTTTCTTT. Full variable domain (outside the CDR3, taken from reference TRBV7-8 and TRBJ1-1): GAGVSQSPRYKVAKRGQDVALRCDPISGHVSLFWYQQALGQGPEFLTYFQNEAQLDKSGLPSDRFFAERPEGSVSTLKIQRTQQEDSAVYLCASSQSKGSTEAFFGQGTRLTVV.

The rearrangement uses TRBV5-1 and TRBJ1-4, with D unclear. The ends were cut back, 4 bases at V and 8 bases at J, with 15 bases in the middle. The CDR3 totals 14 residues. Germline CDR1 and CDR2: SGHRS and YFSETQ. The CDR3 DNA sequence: TGCGCCAGCAGCGCCCCAGGATCTATCGAAAAACTGTTTTTT. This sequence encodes CASSAPGSIEKLFF. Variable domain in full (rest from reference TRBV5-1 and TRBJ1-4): KAGVTQTPRYLIKTRGQQVTLSCSPISGHRSVSWYQQTPGQGLQFLFEYFSETQRNKGNFPGRFSGRQFSNSRSEMNVSTLELGDSALYLCASSAPGSIEKLFFGSGTQLSVL.

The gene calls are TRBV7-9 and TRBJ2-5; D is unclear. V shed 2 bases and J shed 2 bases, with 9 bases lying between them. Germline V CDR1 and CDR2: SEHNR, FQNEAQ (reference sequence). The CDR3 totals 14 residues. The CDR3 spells CASSLLAPQETQYF. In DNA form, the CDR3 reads TGTGCCAGCAGCTTACTGGCGCCGCAAGAGACCCAGTACTTC.

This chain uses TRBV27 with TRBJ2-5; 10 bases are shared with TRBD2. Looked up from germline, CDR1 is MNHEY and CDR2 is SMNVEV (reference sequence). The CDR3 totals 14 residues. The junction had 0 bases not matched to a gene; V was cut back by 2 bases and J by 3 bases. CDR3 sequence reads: CASSLLAGEETQYF. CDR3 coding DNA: TGTGCCAGCAGTTTACTAGCGGGAGAAGAGACCCAGTACTTC.

The chain's CDR3 is CASSLEHKHYEQYF. CDR3 DNA sequence: TGTGCCAGCAGCTTAGAGCACAAGCACTACGAGCAGTACTTC. The chain is built from TRBV7-8 and TRBJ2-7, with D uncertain. The V gene's germline CDR1 is SGHVS and CDR2 FQNEAQ. Trimming removed 1 base at V and 3 bases at J, with 10 bases between. CDR3 length: 14 amino acids.

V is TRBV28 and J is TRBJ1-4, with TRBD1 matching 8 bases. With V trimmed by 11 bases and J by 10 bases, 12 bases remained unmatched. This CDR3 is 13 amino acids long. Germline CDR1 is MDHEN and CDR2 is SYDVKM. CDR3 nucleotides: TGTGCCGGACAGGACAGGGTAGTCGGAAAACTGTTTTTT. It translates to CAGQDRVVGKLFF.

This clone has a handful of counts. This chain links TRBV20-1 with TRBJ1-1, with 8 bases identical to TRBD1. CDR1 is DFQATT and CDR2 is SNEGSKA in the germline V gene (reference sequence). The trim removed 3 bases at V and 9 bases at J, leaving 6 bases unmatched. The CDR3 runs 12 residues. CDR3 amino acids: CSASAGRGQAFF. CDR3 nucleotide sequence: TGCAGTGCTAGTGCGGGCAGGGGGCAAGCTTTCTTT.

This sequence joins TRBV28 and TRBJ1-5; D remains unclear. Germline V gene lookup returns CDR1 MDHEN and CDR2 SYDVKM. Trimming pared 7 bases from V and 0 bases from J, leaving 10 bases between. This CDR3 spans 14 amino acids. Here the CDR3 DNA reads TGTGCCAGCATCCGCTGGGCTAGCAATCAGCCCCAGCATTTT. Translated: CASIRWASNQPQHF.

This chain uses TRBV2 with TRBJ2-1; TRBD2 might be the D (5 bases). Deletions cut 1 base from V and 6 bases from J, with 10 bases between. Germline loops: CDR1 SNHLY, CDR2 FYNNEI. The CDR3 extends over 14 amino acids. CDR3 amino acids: CASSEGTEGNEQFF. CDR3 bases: TGTGCCAGCAGTGAAGGGACCGAGGGCAATGAGCAGTTCTTC.

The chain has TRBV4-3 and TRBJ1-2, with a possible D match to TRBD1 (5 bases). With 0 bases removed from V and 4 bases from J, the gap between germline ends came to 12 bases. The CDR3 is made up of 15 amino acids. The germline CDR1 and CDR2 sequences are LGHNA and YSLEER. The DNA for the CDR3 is TGCGCCAGCAGCCAAGAACGGGGGTCTGTCTATGGCTACACCTTC. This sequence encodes CASSQERGSVYGYTF.

CDR3 loop: CASSQEPGAGQPQHF. The DNA of the CDR3 is TGTGCCAGCAGCCAAGAACCGGGGGCCGGCCAGCCCCAGCATTTT. V and J are TRBV3-1 (or the pseudogene TRBV3-2) and TRBJ1-5; the D gene is possibly TRBD1 (6 bases). Between the trimmed V and J ends, which lost 0 bases and 7 bases, there was a span of 13 bases. This CDR3 is built from 15 residues. Germline-derived CDR1 and CDR2 are LGHDT and YNNKEL (reference sequence).

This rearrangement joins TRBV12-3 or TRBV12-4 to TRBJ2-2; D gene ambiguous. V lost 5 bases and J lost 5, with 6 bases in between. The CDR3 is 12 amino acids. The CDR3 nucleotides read TGTGCCAGCAGTGGGTGGACCGGGGAGCTGTTTTTT. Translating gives CASSGWTGELFF.

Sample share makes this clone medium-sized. The CDR3 region has the DNA TGTGCCAGCCGGGGAGGGACAGGGGCCGGCTACACCTTC. It codes for CASRGGTGAGYTF. This sequence joins TRBV5-4 and TRBJ1-2, with 10 bases fitting TRBD1. Trimming took 7 bases from V and 8 from J; bases not matched to a gene: 8. The CDR3 extends over 13 amino acids. CDR1 and CDR2 (germline): SGHNT, YYREEE (reference sequence).

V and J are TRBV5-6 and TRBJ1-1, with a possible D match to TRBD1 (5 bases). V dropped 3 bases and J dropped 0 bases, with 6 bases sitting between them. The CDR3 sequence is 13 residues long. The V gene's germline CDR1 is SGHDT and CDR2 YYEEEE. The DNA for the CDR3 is TGTGCCAGCAGCTGGGACCTGAACACTGAAGCTTTCTTT. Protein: CASSWDLNTEAFF.

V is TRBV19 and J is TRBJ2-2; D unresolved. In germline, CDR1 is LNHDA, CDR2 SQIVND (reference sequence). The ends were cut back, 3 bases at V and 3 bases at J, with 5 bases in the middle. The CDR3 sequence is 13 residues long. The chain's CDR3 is CASSIGYTGELFF. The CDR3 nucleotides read TGTGCCAGTAGTATTGGGTACACCGGGGAGCTGTTTTTT.

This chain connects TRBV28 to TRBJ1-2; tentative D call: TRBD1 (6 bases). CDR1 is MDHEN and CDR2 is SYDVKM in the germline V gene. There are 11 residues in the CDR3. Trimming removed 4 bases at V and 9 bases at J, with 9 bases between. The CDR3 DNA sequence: TGTGCCAGCAGTTCCACAGGGAGCTACACCTTC. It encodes CASSSTGSYTF.

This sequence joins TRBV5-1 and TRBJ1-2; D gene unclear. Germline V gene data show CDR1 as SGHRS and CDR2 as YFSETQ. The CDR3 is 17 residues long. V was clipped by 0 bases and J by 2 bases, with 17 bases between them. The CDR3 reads CASSLAAQPVNNYGYTF. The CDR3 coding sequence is TGCGCCAGCAGCTTGGCAGCCCAACCAGTGAACAACTATGGCTACACCTTC.

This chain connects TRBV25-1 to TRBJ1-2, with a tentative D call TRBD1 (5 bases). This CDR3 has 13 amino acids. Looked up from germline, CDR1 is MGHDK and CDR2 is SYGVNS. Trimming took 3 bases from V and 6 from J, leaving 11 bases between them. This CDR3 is CASSDPGINGYTF. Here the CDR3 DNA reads TGTGCCAGCAGTGACCCAGGGATTAATGGCTACACCTTC.

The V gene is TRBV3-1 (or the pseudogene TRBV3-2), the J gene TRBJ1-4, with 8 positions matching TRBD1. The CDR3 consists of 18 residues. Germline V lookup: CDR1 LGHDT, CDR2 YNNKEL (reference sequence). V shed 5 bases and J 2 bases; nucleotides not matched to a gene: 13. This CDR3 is CASSEKRGQGWTNEKLFF. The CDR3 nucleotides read TGTGCCAGCAGCGAAAAAAGAGGACAGGGATGGACTAATGAAAAACTGTTTTTT.

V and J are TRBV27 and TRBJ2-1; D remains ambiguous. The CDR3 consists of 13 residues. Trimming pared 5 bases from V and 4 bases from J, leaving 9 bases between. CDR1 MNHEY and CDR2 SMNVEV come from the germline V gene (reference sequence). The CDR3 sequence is CASSLSFYNEQFF. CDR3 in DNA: TGTGCCAGCAGTCTCTCTTTTTACAATGAGCAGTTCTTC.

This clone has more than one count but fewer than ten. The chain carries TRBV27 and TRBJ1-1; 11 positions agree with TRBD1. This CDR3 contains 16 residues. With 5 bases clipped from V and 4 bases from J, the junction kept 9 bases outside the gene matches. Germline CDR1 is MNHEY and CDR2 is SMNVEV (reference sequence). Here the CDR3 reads CASSPGQGVFSTEAFF. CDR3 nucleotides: TGTGCCAGCAGTCCGGGACAGGGGGTATTTAGCACTGAAGCTTTCTTT.

The CDR3 spells CASSPRLGSDEQFF. The CDR3 region has the DNA TGTGCCAGCAGCCCCAGACTAGGTTCGGATGAGCAGTTCTTC. The V call is TRBV7-2, the J call TRBJ2-1; tentatively, D is TRBD2 (6 bases). The germline V gene encodes CDR1 SGHTA and CDR2 FQGNSA. CDR3 length equals 14 residues. Deletions cut 5 bases from V and 8 bases from J, with 16 bases between.

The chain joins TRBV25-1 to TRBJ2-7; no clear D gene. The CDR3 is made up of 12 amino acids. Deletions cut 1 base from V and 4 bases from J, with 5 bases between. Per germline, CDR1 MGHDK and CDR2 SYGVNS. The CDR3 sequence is CASSESLYEQYF. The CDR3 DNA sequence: TGTGCCAGCAGTGAATCCTTATACGAGCAGTACTTC.

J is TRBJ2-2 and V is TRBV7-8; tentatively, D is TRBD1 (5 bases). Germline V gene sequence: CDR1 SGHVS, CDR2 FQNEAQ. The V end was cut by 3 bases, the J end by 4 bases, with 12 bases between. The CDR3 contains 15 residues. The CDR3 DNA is TGTGCCAGCAGCTTGCGAGGCAGGGTCACCGGGGAGCTGTTTTTT. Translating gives CASSLRGRVTGELFF. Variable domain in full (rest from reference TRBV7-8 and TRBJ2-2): GAGVSQSPRYKVAKRGQDVALRCDPISGHVSLFWYQQALGQGPEFLTYFQNEAQLDKSGLPSDRFFAERPEGSVSTLKIQRTQQEDSAVYLCASSLRGRVTGELFFGEGSRLTVL.

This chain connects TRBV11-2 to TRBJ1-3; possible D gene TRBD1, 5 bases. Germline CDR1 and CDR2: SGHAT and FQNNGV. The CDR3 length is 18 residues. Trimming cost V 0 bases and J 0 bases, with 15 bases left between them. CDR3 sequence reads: CASSLEWDLPPSGNTIYF. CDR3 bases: TGTGCCAGCAGCTTAGAATGGGACCTCCCGCCCTCTGGAAACACCATATATTTT.

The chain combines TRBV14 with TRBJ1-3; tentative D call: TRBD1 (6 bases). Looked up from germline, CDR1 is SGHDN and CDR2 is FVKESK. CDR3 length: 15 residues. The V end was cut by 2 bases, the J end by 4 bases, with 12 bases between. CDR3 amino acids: CASSQFRGAGNTIYF. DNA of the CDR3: TGTGCCAGCAGCCAATTCAGGGGTGCAGGAAACACCATATATTTT.